This TCR beta chain was sequenced during a study of T-cell memory formation after mild COVID-19. Across the whole study: In these data, TCR clusters were largely donor specific. The study's findings and limits: Whereas later expanders leaned CD4+, clones contracting day 15 to 85 showed a balanced CD4/CD8 makeup. Largely, contracting CD4+ clones fell within CM and EM, and contracting CD8+ clones within EMRA.

The authors produced TCR alpha and TCR beta cDNA libraries with sample barcodes and UMIs by 5'RACE using constant-segment primers. TCRdb re-called the 5' RACE reads through MiXCR, storing one row per CDR3 protein. The data show hundreds of thousands of distinct CDR3 sequences, roughly a fifth seen once. Trimming cost V 5 bases and J 7 bases; bases outside gene matches: 7. CDR1 and CDR2 from the germline V gene are SGHTA and FQGNSA. CDR3 length: 15 residues. This clonotype was found a few times. What it binds is unknown. Sequenced input: PBMCs or a T cell subset sorted from them (not recorded which). The receptor's source is an adult woman who had mild COVID-19 (a few samples of this study predate the infection). Cell type and time point are not known. The chain carries TRBV7-2 and TRBJ2-2, with 10 nucleotides matching TRBD2. The CDR3 reads CASSPGLAVYGELFF. The CDR3 bases are TGTGCCAGCAGCCCCGGACTAGCGGTTTACGGGGAGCTGTTTTTT.